This T cell receptor beta chain was found in a study of tumor-infiltrating T cells and Merkel cell polyomavirus (TCRdb year 2017). Regarding the research as a whole: The study examined CD8+ T cells specific for the Merkel cell polyomavirus KLL epitope in Merkel cell carcinoma patients. Patients presented at varying disease stages and were followed for a median of 2.7 years, with a range of 1. Varied, non-standardized therapies, including chemotherapy, radiation and immunotherapies, were received by the patients. In 14 to 15 samples, TRB sequencing was done on KLL-tetramer-sorted cells from blood or tumor-infiltrating lymphocytes, along with about a dozen matched whole-tumor samples. The majority of whole-tumor samples consisted of approximately 23-micron curls cut from formalin-fixed, paraffin-embedded tissue blocks. Across the study, one tumor sample was a frozen nodal tumor digest and one was a flash-frozen core biopsy of a metastasis.

Sequences SNHLY (CDR1) and FYNNEI (CDR2) are obtained from the germline V gene. Compared with germline, V lacks 4 bases and J lacks 5 bases; bases without a gene match: 9. The CDR3 runs 16 amino acids, cysteine and phenylalanine included. The CDR3 DNA has 48 bases and is translated from base 1. With respect to this clone: Its antigen is currently not known. No qualities accompany the bases; no much larger clone lies one base away.

General study outcomes and caveats: The study examined just one viral epitope, so T cells targeting other Merkel cell polyomavirus epitopes were not captured. Significantly improved MCC-specific survival was associated with a higher fraction of KLL-specific T cells within tumors (roughly 1.7-20% versus about 0-0.15%). KLL-specific TRB repertoires were found to be diverse and largely private, with only one public clonotype, shared by two patients, identified among roughly 400 unique sequences. The small sample size of the study (n of about 12 patients) is recognized as a limitation. A significant MCC-specific survival advantage (P = 0.0051) was associated with tumors having more unique KLL-specific clonotypes (roughly 5-108 vs 0-3).

The method behind the library was the immunoSEQ multiplex PCR assay. Adaptive Biotechnologies (Seattle, WA) carried out genomic DNA extraction, TRB sequencing and normalization. The authors processed their data as follows. Clonality was calculated as one minus the Shannon entropy of productive TRB sequences, normalized by log2 of unique productive sequences. KLL-specific clonotypes in tumors were found by matching TCRbeta CDR3 amino acid sequences to the sequences from the tetramer-sorted sample of each patient. TCRdb carries this immuneACCESS record with in-frame sequences only. Its versions omit some clonotypes, under half of them owing to an unresolved V gene in the studies checked, with the rest unexplained. Clone size and V and J calls were adopted from that table, with D and trimming inferred from the DNA. The sample has around 25,000 clones on record, 87% of them singletons. Clones ranked in the top ten supply around 2.8% of the sample.

All patients' tumors stained robustly positive for Merkel cell polyomavirus Large T antigen by immunohistochemistry. Twelve Merkel cell carcinoma patients were included, each with robust KLL-tetramer+ populations (above 0.04% of CD8+ T cells) in blood and/or cultured TIL. Every patient was Caucasian, and patient ages had a median of roughly 65 years and ranged from about 50 to 85 years. For patients with unknown primaries who presented with nodal disease, or in cases where primary tissue was insufficient, lymph node tumors were analyzed. The V and J segments used are TRBV2 and TRBJ1-5, with TRBD1 matching 9 junction bases. The source of this sequence is a man aged 50 or older with Merkel cell carcinoma. The sequenced sample consisted of lymph node tissue. The DNA reads as follows: TGTGCCAGCAGTGCCATAACAGGGGGCTTCGATCAGCCCCAGCATTTT. This gives the protein CASSAITGGFDQPQHF.